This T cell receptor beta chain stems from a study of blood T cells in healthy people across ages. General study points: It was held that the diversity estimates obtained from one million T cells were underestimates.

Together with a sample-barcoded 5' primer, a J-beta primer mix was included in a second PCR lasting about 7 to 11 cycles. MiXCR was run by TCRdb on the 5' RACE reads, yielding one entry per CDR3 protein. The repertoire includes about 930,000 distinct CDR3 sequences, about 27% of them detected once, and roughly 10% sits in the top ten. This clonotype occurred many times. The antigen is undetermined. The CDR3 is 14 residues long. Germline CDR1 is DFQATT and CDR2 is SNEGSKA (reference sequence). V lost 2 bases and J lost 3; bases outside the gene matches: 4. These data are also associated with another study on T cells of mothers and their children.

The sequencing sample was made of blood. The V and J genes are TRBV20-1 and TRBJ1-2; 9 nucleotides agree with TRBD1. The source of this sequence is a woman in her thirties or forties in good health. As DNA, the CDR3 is TGCAGTGCTAGATTTACAGGGGGCCACTATGGCTACACCTTC. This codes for CSARFTGGHYGYTF.